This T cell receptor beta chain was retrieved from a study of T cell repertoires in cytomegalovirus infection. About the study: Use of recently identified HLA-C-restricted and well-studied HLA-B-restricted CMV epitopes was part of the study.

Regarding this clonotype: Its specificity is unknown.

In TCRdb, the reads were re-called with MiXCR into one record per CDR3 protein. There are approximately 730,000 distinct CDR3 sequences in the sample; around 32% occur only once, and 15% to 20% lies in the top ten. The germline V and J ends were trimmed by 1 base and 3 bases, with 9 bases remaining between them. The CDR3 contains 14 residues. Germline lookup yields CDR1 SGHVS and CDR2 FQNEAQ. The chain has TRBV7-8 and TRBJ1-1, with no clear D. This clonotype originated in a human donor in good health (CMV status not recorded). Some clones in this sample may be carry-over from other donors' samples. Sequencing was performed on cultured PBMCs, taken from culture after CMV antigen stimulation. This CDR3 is CASSLEVGYTEAFF. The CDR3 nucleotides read TGTGCCAGCAGCTTAGAGGTGGGTTACACTGAAGCTTTCTTT.